This T cell receptor (beta chain) came from a study of T cell responses to AZD1222 COVID-19 vaccine. The table came from immunoSEQ multiplex PCR; TCRdb's copy has only in-frame clones and leaves some out. Of around 100,000 clones listed, around 82% are singletons. The clonotype was recovered from an adult in good health. Sequenced here: peripheral blood, sampled on day 0 of AZD1222 vaccination.

The CDR3 bases are TGTGCCAGTAGACTCACCTCTGGGGCCAACGTCCTGACTTTC. Residues: CASRLTSGANVLTF. The chain links TRBV19 to TRBJ2-6; no clear D gene. Germline lookup yields CDR1 LNHDA and CDR2 SQIVND (reference sequence). The CDR3 loop spans 14 amino acids. With 6 bases removed from V and 0 bases from J, the gap between germline ends came to 6 bases.